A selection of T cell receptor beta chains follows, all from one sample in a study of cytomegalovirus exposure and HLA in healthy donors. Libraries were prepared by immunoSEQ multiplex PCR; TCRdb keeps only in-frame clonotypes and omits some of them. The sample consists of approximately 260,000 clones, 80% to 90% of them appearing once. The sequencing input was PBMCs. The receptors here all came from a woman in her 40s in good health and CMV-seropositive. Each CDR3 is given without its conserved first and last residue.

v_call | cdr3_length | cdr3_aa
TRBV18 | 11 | ASSPGQGNGYT
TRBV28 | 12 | ASSLSDRAREAF
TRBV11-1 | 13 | ASSSPGLAVYEQY
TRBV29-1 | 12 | SVEGTTVNTEAF
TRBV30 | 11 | ACHRGPLYEQY
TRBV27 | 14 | ASRQMGGQNNQPQH
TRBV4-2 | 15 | ASSQEPLGLAPLGRY
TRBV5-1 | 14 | ASSVQLVSPYNEQF
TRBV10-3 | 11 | ASRQGRGNTIY
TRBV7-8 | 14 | ASSRGTGVMNTEAF
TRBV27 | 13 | ASSPLGGDYNEQF
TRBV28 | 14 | ASSLGHRLSNQPQH
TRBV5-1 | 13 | ASSRTAAHTDTQY
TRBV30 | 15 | AWSILGLAASTDTQY
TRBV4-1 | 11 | ASSQDRQVGYT
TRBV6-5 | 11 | ASKQDSNQPQH
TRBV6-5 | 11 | ASSFRASYEQY
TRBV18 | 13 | ASSLGLAGAETQY
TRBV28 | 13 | ASTSPGQGYSPLH
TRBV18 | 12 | ASSLSQGTYEQY
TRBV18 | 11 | ASSPLTGYEQY
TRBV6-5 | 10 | ASSQSYSPLH
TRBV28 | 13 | ASTQMGGTNEKLF
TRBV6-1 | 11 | ASSGTGLNSQY
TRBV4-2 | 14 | ASSQEPGLTYNEQF
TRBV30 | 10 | AWNSQGDEQY
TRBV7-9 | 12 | SSSLDSKSYGYT
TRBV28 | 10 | ASSLQGNEAF
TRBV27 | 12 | ASSFGLATYEQY
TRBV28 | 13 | ASSSGTSVHNEQF
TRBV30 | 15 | AWRDRTVLSGANGLT
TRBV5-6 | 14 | ASSLGLAGTYNEQF
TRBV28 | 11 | ASSLTGVYGYT
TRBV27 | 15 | ASRRGVAGEATQEQF
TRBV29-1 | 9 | GGGNTGELF
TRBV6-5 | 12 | ASSPSRGNQPQH
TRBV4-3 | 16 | ASSQDLTGPTSGNTIY
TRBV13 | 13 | ASRRLTGEVYEQY
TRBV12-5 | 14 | ASGLVLGTLNTEAF
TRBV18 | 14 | ASSPEAVTPVEKLF
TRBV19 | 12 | ASMLTPRNTEAF
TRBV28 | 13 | ASSLITGWSEKLF
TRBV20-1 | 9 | SANRGDTQY
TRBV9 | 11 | ASSVGDTYEQY
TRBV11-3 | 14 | ASSLGGRAATGELF
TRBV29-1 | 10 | SATRGPETQY
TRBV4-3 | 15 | ASSQDRLFSGANVLT
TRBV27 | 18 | ASSLARRNPGQGLNEKLF
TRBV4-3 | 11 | ASSQDGAGIQY
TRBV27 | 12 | ASSKRESTDTQY
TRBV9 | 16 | ASSARRTSGISTDTQY